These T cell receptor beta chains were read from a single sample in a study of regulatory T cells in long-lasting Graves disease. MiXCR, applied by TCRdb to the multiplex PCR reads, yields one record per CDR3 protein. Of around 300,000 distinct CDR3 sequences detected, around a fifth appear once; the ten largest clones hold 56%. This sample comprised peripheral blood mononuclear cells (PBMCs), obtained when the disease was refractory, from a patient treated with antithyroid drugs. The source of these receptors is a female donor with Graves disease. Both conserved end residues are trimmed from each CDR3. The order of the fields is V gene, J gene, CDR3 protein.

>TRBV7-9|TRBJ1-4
ASSSTGQINEKLF
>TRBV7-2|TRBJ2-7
ASSSSPLTTYEQY
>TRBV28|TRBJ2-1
ASSLPSGTSYEQF
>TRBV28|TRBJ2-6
ASSLGRGGATSGANVLT
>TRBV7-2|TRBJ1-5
ASSLSGGYNQPQH
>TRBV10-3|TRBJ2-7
AISVGDSKGEQY
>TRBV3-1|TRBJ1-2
ASSQSLAGHYGYT
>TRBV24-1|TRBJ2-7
ATSRDSSEQY
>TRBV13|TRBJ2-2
ASRTGGNPGELF
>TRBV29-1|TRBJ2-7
SAEGGSRNEQY
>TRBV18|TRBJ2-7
ASSPPTGDSSYEQY
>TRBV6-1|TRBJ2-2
ASGRGAGELF
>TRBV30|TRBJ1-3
AWSLIRSSVNTIY
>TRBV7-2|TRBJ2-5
ASSQLAGGGETQY
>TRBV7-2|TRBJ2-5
ASSQLGGGAEETQY
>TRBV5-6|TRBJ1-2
ASSLAGTGASFGYT
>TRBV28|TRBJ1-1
ASSTRGVGGTPEAF
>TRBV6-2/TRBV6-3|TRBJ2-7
ATGRGYEQY
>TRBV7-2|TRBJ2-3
ASRSTGDDTDTQY
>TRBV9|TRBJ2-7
ASSPRLAGVPQY
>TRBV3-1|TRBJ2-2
ASKAPGGSGELF
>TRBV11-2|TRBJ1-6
ASSLAGSYNSPLY
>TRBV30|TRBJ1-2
AWSPDREYGYT
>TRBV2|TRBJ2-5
ASSAEGRETQY
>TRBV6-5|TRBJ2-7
ASSYGSEKQQY
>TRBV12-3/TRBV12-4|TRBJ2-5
ASRRPQETQY
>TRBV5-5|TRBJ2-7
ASSLSQAGYYEQY
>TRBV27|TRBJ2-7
ASSLSGQINYEQY
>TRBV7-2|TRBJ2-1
ASSSRDTASDEQF
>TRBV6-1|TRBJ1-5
ASMFARETYSNQPQH
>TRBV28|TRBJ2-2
ASSSGTTNTGELF
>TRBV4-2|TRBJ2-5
ASSQGDQETQY
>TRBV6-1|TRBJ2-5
ASSPGPVTQY
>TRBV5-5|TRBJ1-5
ASSSQGFQPQH
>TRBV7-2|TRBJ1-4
ASSQGTGGEKLF
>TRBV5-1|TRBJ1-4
ASSLEGQGYEKLF
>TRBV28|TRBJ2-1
ASSLLASGRYNEQF
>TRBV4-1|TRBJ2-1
ASSQEAGVEQF
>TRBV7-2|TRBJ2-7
ASSMTGSYEQY
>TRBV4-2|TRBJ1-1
ASSQDTGSTEAF
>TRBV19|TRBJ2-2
TSDSGGQGAFANTGELF
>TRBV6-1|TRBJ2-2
ASSPRGRANTGELF
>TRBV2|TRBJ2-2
ASTDKDGNTGELF
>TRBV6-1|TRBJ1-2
ASSESGYT
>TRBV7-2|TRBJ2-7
ASSLLRGRAEEQY
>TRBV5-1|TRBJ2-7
ASSPEGLAGYEQY
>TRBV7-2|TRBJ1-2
ASRPTGIYGYT
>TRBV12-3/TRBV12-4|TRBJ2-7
ASSSGTGSSYEQY
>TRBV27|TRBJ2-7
ASKGAGYYEQY
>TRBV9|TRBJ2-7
ASSGGLTSHEQY